One and the same sample provided the 5 T cell receptor beta chains below, sequenced in a study of cytomegalovirus exposure and HLA in healthy donors. The primer mix had 60 Vbeta and 13 Jbeta primers. Using immunoSEQ multiplex PCR, the repertoire was profiled, and TCRdb retains in-frame clones only, with some absent. This table holds about 140,000 clones, roughly three quarters found once. Material: PBMCs. These TCRs come from a man younger than 30 in good health and CMV-seronegative.

The chain's CDR3 is CASSSEIVRHTDTQYF. Here the CDR3 DNA reads TGTGCCAGCAGCTCCGAGATCGTCCGACACACAGATACGCAGTATTTT. The chain is built from TRBV11-2 and TRBJ2-3; D gene ambiguous. Trimming took off 4 bases at V and 2 bases at J, with 16 bases between the two ends. Germline CDR1 is SGHAT and CDR2 is FQNNGV. This CDR3 region has 16 residues.

This clone was found a few times. The chain combines TRBV21-1 with TRBJ1-4. TRBV21-1 is noted as a pseudogene. CDR3 length: 14 residues. The CDR3: CASLLGATNEKLFF. In nucleotides, the CDR3 is TGTGCCAGCCTTCTAGGTGCAACTAATGAAAAACTGTTTTTT.

V usage is TRBV4-1 and J usage is TRBJ1-5, with D unresolved. V was shortened by 4 bases and J by 1 base, with 5 bases between the two germline ends. Germline CDR1 is MGHRA and CDR2 is YSYEKL. The CDR3 runs to 13 residues. For the CDR3, the DNA is TGCGCCAGCAGCCTACTAAGCAATCAGCCCCAGCATTTT. As protein: CASSLLSNQPQHF.

Remarks on this clone: An end of the junction does not agree with germline; a read error may underlie this. The chain combines TRBV20-1 with TRBJ1-6, with D perhaps TRBD1 (5 bases). Germline CDR1 is DFQATT and CDR2 is SNEGSKA (reference sequence). This CDR3 has 11 residues. CDR3 region: CSASAITGTGF. The CDR3 DNA reads as TGCAGTGCTAGTGCTATTACCGGGACTGGCTTT.

The V call is TRBV9, the J call TRBJ2-7; no firm D call. Trimming stripped 0 bases from V and 2 bases from J, with 6 bases between. The germline CDR1 and CDR2 sequences are SGDLS and YYNGEE. This CDR3 has 13 residues. CDR3 in DNA: TGTGCCAGCAGCGTAGGCTCAGCCTACGAGCAGTACTTC. As protein: CASSVGSAYEQYF. The full variable domain, rest sourced from reference TRBV9 and TRBJ2-7, is DSGVTQTPKHLITATGQRVTLRCSPRSGDLSVYWYQQSLDQGLQFLIQYYNGEERAKGNILERFSAQQFPDLHSELNLSSLELGDSALYFCASSVGSAYEQYFGPGTRLTVT.